This TCR beta chain comes out of a study of blood T cell repertoires in COVID-19. Study-wide background: Samples came from the United States, Italy and Spain, spanning acute and convalescent COVID-19. T cells, B-cell-depleted T cells, or PBMCs provided the cDNA or gDNA that served as material.

TCRdb's table, derived via immunoSEQ multiplex PCR, lists solely in-frame clones and lacks some. The sample records more than 110,000 clones, about 84% being singletons. This CDR3 is 12 amino acids long. CDR1 MGHRA and CDR2 YSYEKL come from the germline V gene. The V end was cut by 1 base, the J end by 10 bases, with 8 bases between. The chain recombines TRBV4-1 with TRBJ1-3, with D hard to call. This receptor was obtained from a woman older than 75 in a cohort sampled during active or convalescent COVID-19. The sequenced sample was peripheral blood. CDR3 residues: CASSQGTATIYF. As DNA, the CDR3 is TGCGCCAGCAGCCAAGGGACTGCTACCATATATTTT.